The 27 T cell receptor beta chains reported below all come from one sample, sequenced in a study of tumor-infiltrating lymphocytes in primary liver carcinoma. The authors made TCR beta cDNA from 500 ng total RNA with a constant-region primer. Three nested multiplex PCR rounds of slightly modified ARM-PCR generated TCR beta libraries. TRBV1-TRBV30 forward primers paired with a C-beta reverse primer were used in the first two PCR rounds, which ran about 11 cycles each. TCRdb ran MiXCR on the multiplex PCR reads and lists one entry per CDR3 protein. The sample includes fewer than 400,000 distinct CDR3 sequences, around three fifths of them seen just once. Unsorted whole blood yielded the blood RNA, and germline DNA was also extracted. Sequencing was done on a sample of peripheral blood. These receptors all stem from a woman younger than 45 with primary liver carcinoma and hepatitis B virus infection.

The CDR3 region is CASSQGAGTGRRDIQYF. As DNA, the CDR3 is TGCGCCAGCAGCCAAGGCGCCGGGACAGGGAGGAGGGACATTCAGTACTTC. The V call is TRBV4-3, the J call TRBJ2-4, with 9 bases fitting TRBD1. Trimming cost V 1 base and J 8 bases; bases outside gene matches: 12. This CDR3 is 17 amino acids long. CDR1 is LGHNA, CDR2 YSLEER, per germline.

In the case of this clonotype: This may be a read error, as it is one base from a much larger clone. This sequence joins TRBV4-1 and TRBJ2-1, with TRBD2 matching 11 bases. Germline V gene sequence: CDR1 MGHRA, CDR2 YSYEKL. The CDR3 consists of 15 residues. The CDR3 loop reads CASSQLAGVEDEQFF. The CDR3 DNA reads as TGTGCCAGCAGCCAACTAGCGGGAGTCGAAGATGAGCAGTTCTTC.

J is TRBJ1-4 and V is TRBV4-1; TRBD1 might be the D (6 bases). V was clipped by 5 bases and J by 5 bases, with 12 bases between them. This CDR3 is built from 14 residues. CDR1 is MGHRA, CDR2 YSYEKL, per germline. The chain's CDR3 is CASSSDRKNEKLFF. CDR3 coding DNA: TGCGCCAGCAGCTCTGACAGGAAAAATGAAAAACTGTTTTTT.

Of note for this clonotype: Because the CDR3 is missing its conserved closing phenylalanine or tryptophan, this is likely a read error. The DNA is left out, because the CDR3 cannot be placed on it with certainty; the CDR3 is given as TCRdb lists it. Here the CDR3 reads CASLGGNYGYAL. This chain joins TRBV12-3 or TRBV12-4 and TRBJ1-2. Ends included, the CDR3 has 12 residues.

Points on this clonotype: At one boundary the junction diverges from the germline segment, which might be a read error. CDR3 DNA sequence: TGCGTCAGCAACCAAGACAGAAACACAGATACGCAGTATTTT. It encodes CVSNQDRNTDTQYF. This sequence joins TRBV4-1 and TRBJ2-3, with D maybe TRBD1 (5 bases). The CDR3 runs to 14 residues. Germline assignment: CDR1 MGHRA and CDR2 YSYEKL.

As concerns this clonotype: Just one base apart from a much larger clone, this may be a read error. The rearrangement links TRBV5-5 to TRBJ2-1; the match to TRBD1 covers 10 bases. CDR3 length equals 16 residues. CDR1 is SGHKS, CDR2 YYEKEE, per germline (reference sequence). CDR3 sequence reads: CSSSGTGTGARNEQFF. CDR3 coding DNA: TGTTCCAGCAGCGGAACCGGGACAGGGGCCAGGAATGAGCAGTTCTTC.

This clonotype was seen ten or more times. The V gene is TRBV10-2, the J gene TRBJ1-5; D gene unclear. Trimming shortened V by 5 bases and J by 7 bases, and 12 bases separated the two germline ends. CDR1 WSHSY and CDR2 SAAADI come from the germline V gene. There are 13 residues in the CDR3. CDR3 residues: CASSQLETQPQHF. DNA for the CDR3: TGCGCCAGCAGTCAACTCGAAACCCAGCCCCAGCATTTT.

On this clonotype: One end of the junction is discordant with germline, which a read error may explain. The chain couples TRBV5-5 to TRBJ2-1, with D maybe TRBD1 (6 bases). CDR1 and CDR2 (germline): SGHKS, YYEKEE (reference sequence). CDR3 size: 13 residues. This CDR3 reads CANSWGQVDEHFF. The CDR3 DNA follows: TGTGCCAACAGCTGGGGACAAGTCGACGAGCATTTCTTC.

Comments on this clonotype: One end of the junction does not line up with germline, which may come from a read error. This chain links TRBV12-3 or TRBV12-4 with TRBJ1-6; 9 bases align to TRBD1. This CDR3 comprises 15 residues. The CDR3 nucleotides read TGTGCCGGCAGCCGGGACAGGGTGGTTAATTCACCCCTCCACTTT. It is translated as CAGSRDRVVNSPLHF.

Notes on this clonotype: A much bigger clone sits one base away, suggesting this may be a read error. The chain recombines TRBV6-1 with TRBJ2-7; 7 nucleotides line up with TRBD1. Looked up from germline, CDR1 is MNHNS and CDR2 is SASEGT. Trimming cost V 6 bases and J 1 base; bases outside gene matches: 6. The CDR3 totals 14 residues. DNA of the CDR3: TGTGCCAGCAGAGAACAGGGGCGTTCCTACGAGCAGTACTTC. This sequence encodes CASREQGRSYEQYF.

J is TRBJ2-3 and V is TRBV11-2; TRBD2 is a possible D gene (6 bases). Germline CDR1 and CDR2: SGHAT and FQNNGV. The CDR3 spans 19 residues. The germline V and J ends were trimmed by 1 base and 0 bases, with 20 bases remaining between them. The CDR3 DNA follows: TGTGCCAGCAGCTTAGGCGCCCTCAATGGCGGGAAAAGCACAGATACGCAGTATTTT. Residues: CASSLGALNGGKSTDTQYF.

On this clonotype: A much larger clone sits a single nucleotide away, making a read error possible. CDR3 amino acids: CVSSQVIQGGQPQHF. CDR3 in DNA: TGCGTCAGCAGCCAAGTAATACAGGGCGGGCAGCCCCAGCATTTT. This rearrangement joins TRBV4-1 to TRBJ1-5; tentatively, D is TRBD1 (6 bases). CDR1 and CDR2 from the germline V gene are MGHRA and YSYEKL. The CDR3 has 15 residues.

As regards this clonotype: A much larger clone differs from this one at a single base, so this may be a read error. J is TRBJ2-5 and V is TRBV6-2 or TRBV6-3, with TRBD1 matching 8 bases. This CDR3 comprises 15 residues. Germline values: CDR1 MNHEY, CDR2 SVGEGT. This CDR3 reads CGSSRSTGVSKTQYF. The CDR3, as DNA: TGTGGCAGCAGTCGCTCGACAGGGGTATCCAAGACCCAGTACTTC.

With respect to this clonotype: A junction boundary mismatches the germline segment, possibly from a read error. The chain couples TRBV12-3 or TRBV12-4 to TRBJ1-4; TRBD1 might be the D (5 bases). This CDR3 spans 12 amino acids. This CDR3 reads CTSRERNEKLFF. The CDR3 DNA is TGTACCAGCAGGGAACGAAATGAAAAACTGTTTTTC.

J is TRBJ2-2 and V is TRBV30, with D perhaps assigned TRBD1 or TRBD2 (5 bases each). CDR3 length: 15 residues. Germline values: CDR1 GTSNPN, CDR2 SVGIG (reference sequence). Trimming removed 3 bases from V and 5 bases from J, with 16 bases in between. The DNA for the CDR3 is TGTGCCTGGAGGCCGGGACCCCGAAAGACCGGGGAGCTGTTTTTT. It translates to CAWRPGPRKTGELFF. Full variable domain (rest looked up from reference TRBV30 and TRBJ2-2): SQTIHQWPATLVQPVGSPLSLECTVEGTSNPNLYWYRQAAGRGLQLLFYSVGIGQISSEVPQNLSASRPQDRQFILSSKKLLLSDSGFYLCAWRPGPRKTGELFFGEGSRLTVL.

For this clonotype: Germline and junction disagree at one end, which may indicate a read error. The chain has TRBV11-2 and TRBJ2-6, with D maybe TRBD1 (5 bases). Per the germline V gene, CDR1 is SGHAT and CDR2 is FQNNGV. There are 15 residues in the CDR3. In nucleotides, the CDR3 is TGTACCAGCAGCTTGGGGCGCTCTGGGGCCAACGTCCTAACTTTC. Protein sequence: CTSSLGRSGANVLTF.

This clonotype was picked up one time. This may be a read error: a much more frequent sequence differs by one nucleotide. V is TRBV29-1 and J is TRBJ2-7; D not certain. Per the germline V gene, CDR1 is SQVTM and CDR2 is ANQGSEA. This CDR3 spans 12 amino acids. The CDR3 sequence is CSVEDVNYDQYF. CDR3 in DNA: TGCAGCGTTGAAGATGTGAATTACGACCAGTACTTC.

In this sample, this clonotype turned up a few times. Since a much larger clone is just one base distant, this may be a read error. The chain joins TRBV12-3 or TRBV12-4 to TRBJ1-5; no definite D call. The CDR3 contains 15 residues. CDR3 loop: CVSSFGSYSNQPQHF. DNA for the CDR3: TGTGTCAGCAGTTTCGGGAGTTATAGCAATCAGCCCCAGCATTTT.

Points on this clonotype: This may stem from a read error, because a much larger clone lies one nucleotide away. The rearrangement links TRBV12-3 or TRBV12-4 to TRBJ1-1; D remains ambiguous. This CDR3 is built from 13 residues. Deletions cut 7 bases from V and 3 bases from J, with 12 bases between. The CDR3 coding sequence is TGTGCCAGCAACTTCGAGAGGGACACTGAAGCTTTCTTT. Protein product: CASNFERDTEAFF.

There are many counts of this clonotype. The chain combines TRBV6-2 or TRBV6-3 with TRBJ2-7, with 15 bases fitting TRBD2. The CDR3 is made up of 18 amino acids. The V gene end was trimmed by 5 bases and the J gene end by 0 bases; junction bases not matched to a gene: 8. Germline CDR1 MNHEY, CDR2 SVGEGT. The CDR3 nucleotides read TGTGCCAGCAGTGAGTCTGGGACTAGCGGGAGGTACTCCTACGAGCAGTACTTC. Its translation is CASSESGTSGRYSYEQYF.

This clonotype was observed many times. The chain uses TRBV11-1 and TRBJ2-7; D possibly corresponds to TRBD1 (6 bases). The germline V and J ends were trimmed by 4 bases and 7 bases, with 17 bases remaining between them. This CDR3 is built from 14 residues. Germline V gene lookup returns CDR1 SGHAT and CDR2 FQDESV (reference sequence). CDR3 region: CASSSAQGSREQYF. The CDR3 DNA reads as TGTGCCAGCAGCTCCGCGCAGGGGTCGCGGGAGCAGTACTTC.

With regard to this clonotype: The conserved final phenylalanine or tryptophan is absent from the CDR3, which likely points to a read error. The V call is TRBV5-5, the J call TRBJ1-6; D is possibly TRBD1 (6 bases). The CDR3 has 17 residues. Between the trimmed V and J ends, which lost 4 bases and 0 bases, there was a span of 14 bases. The germline V gene encodes CDR1 SGHKS and CDR2 YYEKEE (reference sequence). CDR3 coding DNA: TGTGCCAGCAGCGCCCGGGACACCTACTCCTATAATTCACCCCTCCACATT. Translating it yields CASSARDTYSYNSPLHI.

This clonotype was seen at least ten times. The chain employs TRBV12-3 or TRBV12-4 and TRBJ2-7; 9 nucleotides match TRBD2. This CDR3 is 15 amino acids long. V was pared by 6 bases and J by 2 bases, with 8 bases of the junction left unmatched. The CDR3 coding sequence is TGTGCCAGCAGCTTCATAGCGGGAGATCCCTACGAGCAGTACTTC. Translation: CASSFIAGDPYEQYF.

The genes are TRBV5-4 and TRBJ2-1; D is possibly TRBD1 or TRBD2 (7 bases each). Germline lookup yields CDR1 SGHNT and CDR2 YYREEE (reference sequence). The V gene lost 3 bases and the J gene lost 5 bases, with 12 bases spanning the gap. This CDR3 has 14 residues. For the CDR3, the DNA is TGTGCCAGCAGCTCAGGGGGGGACGACAATGAGCAGTTCTTC. Amino acid sequence: CASSSGGDDNEQFF.

This clonotype was counted a few times. The junction shows a germline mismatch at one end, possibly a read error. V gene TRBV4-1 combines with J gene TRBJ2-7, with D hard to call. The CDR3 has 16 residues. CDR1 is MGHRA, CDR2 YSYEKL, per germline. The CDR3 sequence: CASSQLDLTPSYGQYF. The DNA for the CDR3 is TGCGCCAGCAGCCAATTGGATCTGACGCCCTCCTACGGGCAGTACTTC.

V gene TRBV6-2 or TRBV6-3 combines with J gene TRBJ2-1; 7 bases line up with TRBD2. The CDR3 contains 12 residues. Germline V gives CDR1 MNHEY, CDR2 SVGEGT. With V trimmed by 2 bases and J by 10 bases, 2 bases remained unmatched. The CDR3 coding sequence is TGTGCCAGCAGTTACCCGGGACTAGAGCAGTTCTTC. It yields the protein CASSYPGLEQFF.

The chain has TRBV6-6 and TRBJ2-3; D not resolved. V lost 4 bases and J 8 bases, leaving 10 bases between the germline ends. Germline-derived CDR1 and CDR2 are MNHNY and SVGAGI (reference sequence). This CDR3 is built from 12 residues. In DNA, the CDR3 is TGTGCCAGCAGTTCAGAAACGGGTACGCAGTATTTT. Protein: CASSSETGTQYF.